These T cell receptor beta chains were read from a single sample in a study of blood T cell repertoires in COVID-19. Repertoires were generated with immunoSEQ multiplex PCR, while TCRdb's copy carries only in-frame clones and drops some. The sample consists of some 97,000 clones, roughly 92% of them appearing once. The sequenced sample was peripheral blood. Receptors originate from a man between 65 and 85 years old with acute or convalescent COVID-19. CDR3s include the opening cysteine and the closing phenylalanine or tryptophan. The order of the fields is V gene, D gene, J gene, clone size, CDR3 DNA, CDR3 protein. D genes are given only for firm matches. A row's size may be missing; if present it is once, few, many or a size class.

TRBV6-5	NA	TRBJ1-2	NA	TGTGCCAGCAGAGGGGTAATGGACTATGGCTACACCTTC	CASRGVMDYGYTF
TRBV28	TRBD1	TRBJ1-4	NA	TGTGCCAGCCGGGACAGGCTCGGAAAACTGTTTTTT	CASRDRLGKLFF
TRBV5-1	TRBD1	TRBJ2-5	NA	TGCGCCAGCAGCTTCACAGGGGCGCGGAGAGAGACCCAGTACTTC	CASSFTGARRETQYF
TRBV14	NA	TRBJ2-3	NA	TGTGCCAGCAGCCAAGGGACGGGAGTGAAGTTTTGGGATACGCAGTATTTT	CASSQGTGVKFWDTQYF
TRBV9	NA	TRBJ2-1	NA	TGTGCCAGCAGCGTAGATGCTAACCGAACCCCCCCGTTCTTC	CASSVDANRTPPFF
TRBV24-1	NA	TRBJ2-3	once	TGTGCCACCACTGGGGAGGCGGGAAAAACAGATACGCAGTATTTT	CATTGEAGKTDTQYF
TRBV4-1	NA	TRBJ2-5	NA	TGCGCCAGCAGCCAATTCCTTTGGGCCCAAGAGACCCAGTACTTC	CASSQFLWAQETQYF
TRBV4-1	NA	TRBJ1-1	NA	TGCGCCAGCAGCGTGCACCCGGGGAACACTGAAGCTTTCTTT	CASSVHPGNTEAFF
TRBV6-5	NA	TRBJ1-5	few	TGTGCCAGCAGAAACTCAAGAAATCAGCCCCAGCATTTT	CASRNSRNQPQHF
TRBV5-1	TRBD2	TRBJ2-1	NA	TGCGCCAGCAGCTCCTCTAGCGGCCTCTACAATGAGCAGTTCTTC	CASSSSSGLYNEQFF
TRBV29-1	TRBD1	TRBJ1-2	NA	TGCAGCGTTGAGACAGGGGGGTATGGCTACACCTTC	CSVETGGYGYTF
TRBV7-8	TRBD1	TRBJ1-6	NA	TGTGCCAGCAGCTTACAGGCCGGGACAGGCAACTCACCCCTCCACTTT	CASSLQAGTGNSPLHF
TRBV3-1/TRBV3-2	NA	TRBJ1-4	once	TGTGCCAGCAGCCTGGGCCCAGGGGCGGAAAAACTGTTTTTT	CASSLGPGAEKLFF
TRBV6-5	NA	TRBJ2-7	many	TGTGCCAGCAGTACCACAGGGTACGGCGAGCAGTACTTC	CASSTTGYGEQYF
TRBV6-5	TRBD1	TRBJ1-1	NA	TGTGCCAGCAGTTACTCTGAGGGGGCCACTGAAGCTTTCTTT	CASSYSEGATEAFF
TRBV4-2	NA	TRBJ1-6	once	TGTGCCAGCAGCCTTCACTCGGAACAGCCTAATTCACCCCTCCACTTT	CASSLHSEQPNSPLHF
TRBV4-1	NA	TRBJ2-2	NA	TGCGCCAGCAGCCAAGGAACTAGATCCGGGGAGCTGTTTTTT	CASSQGTRSGELFF
TRBV5-1	TRBD1	TRBJ1-2	NA	TGCGCCAGCAGCCTGGGACAGGATAACTATGGCTACACCTTC	CASSLGQDNYGYTF
TRBV6-6	NA	TRBJ2-7	once	TGTGCCAGCAGTTACTCCGGGTTCTACGAGCAGTACTTC	CASSYSGFYEQYF
TRBV4-1	TRBD2	TRBJ2-2	NA	TGCGCCAGCAGCCAAGGGGGACTAGCGGGGAACACCGGGGAGCTGTTTTTT	CASSQGGLAGNTGELFF
TRBV12-3/TRBV12-4	NA	TRBJ2-5	NA	TGTGCCAGCAGTTTAAGGGGGAGCCAGTACTTC	CASSLRGSQYF
TRBV27	NA	TRBJ1-1	once	TGTGCCAGCGGAAAGGAGGATATGAACACTGAAGCTTTCTTT	CASGKEDMNTEAFF
TRBV11-2	TRBD1	TRBJ2-3	NA	TGTGCCAGCAGCTCAGACAGGGATTTCACAGATACGCAGTATTTT	CASSSDRDFTDTQYF
TRBV6-5	TRBD2	TRBJ2-1	NA	TGTGCCAGCAGTTACTCGAGTAGCGGGAGCATGAACGAGCAGTTCTTC	CASSYSSSGSMNEQFF
TRBV4-2	TRBD1	TRBJ1-1	NA	TGTGCCAGCAGCCATACGGACAGGGAAAACACTGAAGCTTTCTTT	CASSHTDRENTEAFF
TRBV5-6	TRBD1	TRBJ1-1	NA	TGTGCCAGCAGCGAAACGGGACAGGGGTACACTGAAGCTTTCTTT	CASSETGQGYTEAFF
TRBV5-3	TRBD1	TRBJ1-1	NA	TGTGCCAGAAGCTTGGATTTGCAGGGGGTAGAGGAGGTTGAAGCTTTCTTT	CARSLDLQGVEEVEAFF
TRBV5-4	TRBD2	TRBJ2-2	NA	TGTGCCAGCAGCTTGGGACTAGCGGGGAGAAACACCGGGGAGCTGTTTTTT	CASSLGLAGRNTGELFF
TRBV7-3	TRBD2	TRBJ2-1	NA	TGTGCCAGCAGCTCCTTAGCGGGAGCCTACAATGAGCAGTTCTTC	CASSSLAGAYNEQFF
TRBV5-4	TRBD2	TRBJ2-3	once	TGTGCCAGCAGCCCGGAATGGGGGCTAGCGGGGGGCACAGATACGCAGTATTTT	CASSPEWGLAGGTDTQYF
TRBV29-1	TRBD1	TRBJ2-5	NA	TGCAGCGTTGACAGGGGGCCAAAGACCCAGTACTTC	CSVDRGPKTQYF
TRBV7-9	TRBD1	TRBJ1-1	few	TGTGCCAGCAGCTTTGGCGTAAAGAACAGGGGGGGCAACACTGAAGCTTTCTTT	CASSFGVKNRGGNTEAFF
TRBV14	TRBD2	TRBJ2-3	NA	TGTGCCAGCACCCCCGGGGCGGGGGGCCCAGATACGCAGTATTTT	CASTPGAGGPDTQYF
TRBV7-8	NA	TRBJ1-1	NA	TGTGCCAGCAGCTCCGATGGGGCCCTGAACACTGAAGCTTTCTTT	CASSSDGALNTEAFF
TRBV7-3	TRBD1	TRBJ2-1	NA	TGTGCCAGCAGCTTAGAGGGGGCGGAGCAGTTCTTC	CASSLEGAEQFF
TRBV29-1	TRBD1	TRBJ1-2	once	TGCAGCGTTGTATTCCGGCAGGGGGCTTACTATGGCTACACCTTC	CSVVFRQGAYYGYTF
TRBV5-6	NA	TRBJ2-7	NA	TGTGCCAGCAGCTTGCTAGGGGCCTACGAGCAGTACTTC	CASSLLGAYEQYF
TRBV18	NA	TRBJ2-3	NA	TGTGCCAGCTCCAGCGGAGCAGATACGCAGTATTTT	CASSSGADTQYF
TRBV5-1	NA	TRBJ2-5	NA	TGCGCCAGCAGCTTGGCCACAGGAGAACAAGAGACCCAGTACTTC	CASSLATGEQETQYF
TRBV28	TRBD2	TRBJ2-2	once	TGTGCCAGCAGTGCCTCGACTAGCGGGAGTCGCACCGGGGAGCTGTTTTTT	CASSASTSGSRTGELFF
TRBV14	NA	TRBJ1-2	NA	TGTGCCAGCAGCCCAGGGGTCGGTGGCTACACCTTC	CASSPGVGGYTF
TRBV2	NA	TRBJ1-5	NA	TGTGCCAGCAGTGAGGGCAGGGTTAGCAATCAGCCCCAGCATTTT	CASSEGRVSNQPQHF
TRBV25-1	TRBD2	TRBJ2-1	few	TGTGCCAGCAGTGAGGGACTAGCGGGAGAATATGAGCAGTTCTTC	CASSEGLAGEYEQFF
TRBV19	TRBD2	TRBJ2-7	NA	TGTGCCAGTCGGGCGAGCGGGGGAACCCTGGCGCAGTACTTC	CASRASGGTLAQYF
TRBV3-1/TRBV3-2	NA	TRBJ1-1	NA	TGTGCCAGCAGCCAGGGCAGGAGGACTGAAGCTTTCTTT	CASSQGRRTEAFF
TRBV2	NA	TRBJ1-3	NA	TGTGCCAGCAGTGAGGCCCGAAGCTCTGGAAACACCATATATTTT	CASSEARSSGNTIYF